Below, 9 T cell receptor beta chains from the same sample are listed, as sequenced in a study of blood T cells in healthy people across ages. Alongside a J-beta primer mix, a sample-barcoded 5' primer served in a second PCR lasting about 7 to 12 cycles. TCRdb processed the 5' RACE reads anew with MiXCR; each CDR3 protein has one entry. The profile shows approximately 800,000 distinct CDR3 sequences, about 59% of them singletons. Specimen: blood. These receptors all stem from a young man in good health.

This clonotype was picked up one time. This chain uses TRBV6-6 with TRBJ2-4; TRBD1 matches at 7 bases. The DNA end lines up better with TRBJ2-7; the J call may be wrong. The germline gives CDR1 MNHNY, CDR2 SVGAGI (reference sequence). This CDR3 is 15 amino acids long. The CDR3 nucleotides are TGTGCCAGCAGTTCTCGACAGGGTATTAGCTACGAGCAGTACTTC. As protein: CASSSRQGISYEQYF.

This chain connects TRBV20-1 to TRBJ2-3, with D perhaps TRBD1 (5 bases). Per the germline V gene, CDR1 is DFQATT and CDR2 is SNEGSKA (reference sequence). Trimming removed 0 bases from V and 2 bases from J, with 12 bases in between. The CDR3 covers 15 residues. In nucleotides, the CDR3 is TGCAGTGCTAGAGAGACAGAAAAACTCACAGATACGCAGTATTTT. Translation: CSARETEKLTDTQYF.

In the case of this clonotype: A much larger clonotype is one base distant, so this may be a read error. The chain uses TRBV7-9 and TRBJ2-7; TRBD2 matches 7 bases. This CDR3 comprises 14 residues. The germline gives CDR1 SEHNR, CDR2 FQNEAQ (reference sequence). J lost 7 bases, V lost 5 bases, and 11 bases had no gene match. Written as DNA, the CDR3 is TGTGCCAGCAGCCCGCGGGAGACTTACAATGAGCAGTACTTC. It specifies CASSPRETYNEQYF. Drawing the rest from reference TRBV7-9 and TRBJ2-7, the complete variable domain is DTGVSQNPRHKITKRGQNVTFRCDPISEHNRLYWYRQTLGQGPEFLTYFQNEAQLEKSRLLSDRFSAERPKGSFSTLEIQRTEQGDSAMYLCASSPRETYNEQYFGPGTRLTVT.

This sequence joins TRBV20-1 and TRBJ1-5; D ambiguous. Germline CDR1 and CDR2: DFQATT and SNEGSKA (reference sequence). Trimming stripped 2 bases from V and 4 bases from J, with 6 bases between. This CDR3 spans 12 amino acids. In nucleotides, the CDR3 is TGCAGTGCTAGACTCAGAAATCAGCCCCAGCATTTT. Encoded protein: CSARLRNQPQHF.

The chain employs TRBV20-1 and TRBJ2-5; D might be TRBD1 (6 bases). V lost 8 bases and J 5 bases, leaving 18 bases between the germline ends. The CDR3 sequence is 13 residues long. CDR1 DFQATT and CDR2 SNEGSKA come from the germline V gene (reference sequence). DNA for the CDR3: TGCAGTCCCAAATCAGGGGCCGGGGAGACCCAGTACTTC. It is translated as CSPKSGAGETQYF.

In nucleotides, the CDR3 is TGTGCCAGCAGCGCGGGACTAGCGGAGGTAGATACGCAGTATTTT. This translates into CASSAGLAEVDTQYF. J is TRBJ2-3 and V is TRBV7-2; 11 bases agree with TRBD2. V was clipped by 5 bases and J by 5 bases; unmatched bases: 6. CDR3 size: 15 residues. Germline V gene data show CDR1 as SGHTA and CDR2 as FQGNSA.

This clonotype appeared once. The J gene is TRBJ1-6, the V gene TRBV28; the D gene is possibly TRBD1 (5 bases). Deletions cut 2 bases from V and 8 bases from J, with 10 bases between. This CDR3 region has 14 residues. CDR1 MDHEN and CDR2 SYDVKM come from the germline V gene. The CDR3 region is CASSLVQGYSPLHF. The CDR3 DNA is TGTGCCAGCAGTTTAGTGCAGGGTTATTCACCCCTCCACTTT.

V usage is TRBV7-8 and J usage is TRBJ2-2, with D tentatively TRBD1 (6 bases). The CDR3 has 15 amino acids. V was clipped by 5 bases and J by 1 base, with 11 bases between them. Germline assignment: CDR1 SGHVS and CDR2 FQNEAQ. CDR3 residues: CASSRDIGNTGELFF. In DNA, the CDR3 is TGTGCCAGCAGCAGGGACATAGGGAACACCGGGGAGCTGTTTTTT.

The V gene is TRBV15, the J gene TRBJ2-5; 7 nucleotides match TRBD2. This CDR3 is 16 amino acids long. V shed 5 bases, J shed 11 bases, and the junction held 20 bases outside the gene matches. Germline values: CDR1 LNHNV, CDR2 YYDKDF (reference sequence). CDR3 residues: CATSFPLARNYNEQYF. For the CDR3, the DNA is TGTGCCACCAGCTTTCCACTAGCGAGAAACTACAATGAGCAGTACTTC.